Listed below are T cell receptor beta chains from one sample, sequenced in a study of blood T cell repertoires in COVID-19. Some clones are missing from TCRdb's copy, which holds only in-frame ones; the method was immunoSEQ multiplex PCR. The sample includes some 11,000 clones, 92% of them seen just once. The specimen was peripheral blood. These receptors all come from a woman in her 70s with active COVID-19. Both conserved end residues are part of each CDR3. A D gene is named only where the DNA matches it firmly. Clone size is stated in some rows and not others, as once, few, many or a class when expanded.

d_call j_call v_call clone_size cdr3_length cdr3_nt cdr3_aa
- TRBJ1-1 TRBV3-1/TRBV3-2 - 12 TGTGCCAGCAGTAACATGAACACTGAAGCTTTCTTT CASSNMNTEAFF
TRBD2 TRBJ2-7 TRBV7-2 - 17 TGTGCCAGCAGCTTACGGGATCTCCGCGGGAGGGCCTTTGAGCAGTACTTC CASSLRDLRGRAFEQYF
- TRBJ2-1 TRBV19 - 13 TGTGCCAGTAGTATAGCGGGTTACAATGAGCAGTTCTTC CASSIAGYNEQFF
TRBD1 TRBJ1-3 TRBV29-1 - 13 TGCAGCGTTGAAGGACAGGGTGGAAACACCATATATTTT CSVEGQGGNTIYF
TRBD2 TRBJ2-3 TRBV19 - 15 TGTGCCAGTAGGCTGACTAGCGCGAGCACAGATACGCAGTATTTT CASRLTSASTDTQYF
TRBD1 TRBJ2-1 TRBV11-3 few 17 TGTGCCAGCAGCTTAATCTCCGGGACAGTGTCCTACAATGAGCAGTTCTTC CASSLISGTVSYNEQFF
TRBD2 TRBJ2-5 TRBV3-1/TRBV3-2 - 16 TGTGCCAGCAGCAGAGGACTAGCGGGAAACCAAGAGACCCAGTACTTC CASSRGLAGNQETQYF
TRBD2 TRBJ2-5 TRBV5-1 - 15 TGCGCCAGCAGCTTGGGATTAGCGGGAAGAGAGACCCAGTACTTC CASSLGLAGRETQYF
TRBD2 TRBJ2-7 TRBV2 - 13 TGTGCCAGCAGAATGGGAGGGCTCTACGAGCAGTACTTC CASRMGGLYEQYF
TRBD2 TRBJ2-1 TRBV19 few 14 TGTGCCAGTAGTATATTAGCGGGAAGCAATGAGCAGTTCTTC CASSILAGSNEQFF
TRBD1 TRBJ1-2 TRBV7-9 - 13 TGTGCCAGCAGCGACGGACAGGGTGAAGGCTACACCTTC CASSDGQGEGYTF
TRBD1 TRBJ1-2 TRBV4-3 - 17 TGCGCCAGCAGCCAAGGGGCAGGGGGTTGGGCAAACTATGGCTACACCTTC CASSQGAGGWANYGYTF
TRBD1 TRBJ2-2 TRBV3-1/TRBV3-2 - 15 TGTGCCAGCTCGGGGACAGGGGCGAACACCGGGGAGCTGTTTTTT CASSGTGANTGELFF
- TRBJ2-1 TRBV29-1 - 15 TGCAGCGTTGAACTTTACGGGGAAACCTACAATGAGCAGTTCTTC CSVELYGETYNEQFF
- TRBJ2-3 TRBV7-2 - 14 TGTGCCAGCAGCCCGGACTATACCACAGATACGCAGTATTTT CASSPDYTTDTQYF
TRBD1 TRBJ2-2 TRBV11-2 - 17 TGTGCCAGCAGCCCTCGACAGGGTACCTCGAACACCGGGGAGCTGTTTTTT CASSPRQGTSNTGELFF
- TRBJ2-7 TRBV30 - 14 TGTGCCTGGAGTTCAGGGGAGTTTTTCCACGAGCAGTACTTC CAWSSGEFFHEQYF
TRBD1 TRBJ1-4 TRBV7-2 - 16 TGTGCCAGCAGCCAGGACCCGGACAGGGGAAGGGAAAAACTGTTTTTT CASSQDPDRGREKLFF
TRBD2 TRBJ2-5 TRBV9 - 16 TGTGCCAGCAGCGTAGGACTAGCGGGTACCCAAGAGACCCAGTACTTC CASSVGLAGTQETQYF
- TRBJ1-3 TRBV18 - 14 TGTGCCAGCTCACAGAGGGGGACTGGAAACACCATATATTTT CASSQRGTGNTIYF
- TRBJ2-7 TRBV11-3 - 15 TGTGCCAGCAGCCCGGGGGAAGGGGAGACCTACGAGCAGTACTTC CASSPGEGETYEQYF
TRBD1 TRBJ1-1 TRBV29-1 - 13 TGCAGCGTCGAGGACAGGGTAGGCACTGAAGCTTTCTTT CSVEDRVGTEAFF
- TRBJ2-2 TRBV7-6 - 15 TGTGCCAGCAGCCATCCTAGCCCGAACACCGGGGAGCTGTTTTTT CASSHPSPNTGELFF
TRBD2 TRBJ2-1 TRBV10-3 - 17 TGTGCCATCACTGGTGAAGCTAGCGGGAGTACCGACAATGAGCAGTTCTTC CAITGEASGSTDNEQFF
TRBD2 TRBJ2-7 TRBV3-1/TRBV3-2 - 16 TGTGCCAGCAGCCGGGGACTAGCGGGAGGATCCTACGAGCAGTACTTC CASSRGLAGGSYEQYF
TRBD1 TRBJ2-7 TRBV29-1 - 13 TGCAGCGTGACAGGGGGCCGGGACTACGAGCAGTACTTC CSVTGGRDYEQYF
TRBD2 TRBJ2-1 TRBV11-2 - 18 TGTGCCAGCAGTAGACAGTTACTTTATGGTAGCGGGAGGGATGAGCAGTTCTTC CASSRQLLYGSGRDEQFF
- TRBJ2-4 TRBV24-1 once 17 TGTGCCACCAGTGGTGAAGGGGTCGGTTTAGCCAAAAACATTCAGTACTTC CATSGEGVGLAKNIQYF
- TRBJ2-5 TRBV7-2 - 13 TGTGCCAGCAGCCCTATGCCCCAAGAGACCCAGTACTTC CASSPMPQETQYF
TRBD1 TRBJ2-1 TRBV4-3 - 18 TGCGCCAGCAGCCACTCCCTCGGCGGGACAGGGCCCTACAATGAGCAGTTCTTC CASSHSLGGTGPYNEQFF
- TRBJ1-1 TRBV11-3 - 15 TGTGCCAGCAGCTTAGGGGCAGGGGCGGGCACTGAAGCTTTCTTT CASSLGAGAGTEAFF
- TRBJ1-2 TRBV6-5 - 15 TGTGCCAGCAGTTCCACAGGGCTTGTACACTATGGCTACACCTTC CASSSTGLVHYGYTF
TRBD2 TRBJ2-7 TRBV7-8 - 14 TGTGCCAGCAGTCCAGGGGGACTAGCGGGCGAGCAGTACTTC CASSPGGLAGEQYF
TRBD2 TRBJ2-3 TRBV7-3 - 17 TGTGCCAGCAGCTTGGGGACTAGCTTTCTCGGCACAGATACGCAGTATTTT CASSLGTSFLGTDTQYF
TRBD2 TRBJ2-7 TRBV6-5 once 15 TGTGCCAGCAGACAGGGACTAGCGGGAACCTACGAGCAGTACTTC CASRQGLAGTYEQYF
- TRBJ2-1 TRBV7-9 - 13 TGTGCCAGCAGCTTGTCTGAAGTCGGAGGCCAGTTCTTC CASSLSEVGGQFF
- TRBJ1-2 TRBV7-9 few 11 TGTGCCACCAGGGGCGACTATGGCTACACCTTC CATRGDYGYTF
- TRBJ2-5 TRBV9 - 15 TGTGCCAGCAGCGTAGCGGGGGGCGCTTCGGAGACCCAGTACTTC CASSVAGGASETQYF
- TRBJ2-2 TRBV23-1 - 18 TGCGCCAGCAGTCAGGGGTGGACAGGGAGGGGTTGCACCGGGGAGCTGTTTTTT CASSQGWTGRGCTGELFF
TRBD1 TRBJ1-1 TRBV5-1 - 14 TGCGCCAGCAGCTTGGGACAGGGGGCCTTGGAAGCTTTCTTT CASSLGQGALEAFF
TRBD2 TRBJ2-1 TRBV4-3 - 15 TGCGCCAGCAGCCAGGCTAGCGGGAGTACGGGTGAGCAGTTCTTC CASSQASGSTGEQFF
- TRBJ2-1 TRBV7-9 - 15 TGTGCCAGCAGCTTAGTGAGGAGCTCCTACAATGAGCAGTTCTTC CASSLVRSSYNEQFF
- TRBJ1-4 TRBV6-4 - 20 TGTGCCAGCAGTGACTCGAGAGTTCGGGCAGGGAACCCAACTAATGAAAAACTGTTTTTT CASSDSRVRAGNPTNEKLFF
TRBD1 TRBJ2-3 TRBV28 - 15 TGTGCCAGCACTCCTGGACAGGCCAGCACAGATACGCAGTATTTT CASTPGQASTDTQYF
- TRBJ1-2 TRBV18 - 14 TGTGCCAGCTCACCCGAAACAGGGAACTATGGCTACACCTTC CASSPETGNYGYTF